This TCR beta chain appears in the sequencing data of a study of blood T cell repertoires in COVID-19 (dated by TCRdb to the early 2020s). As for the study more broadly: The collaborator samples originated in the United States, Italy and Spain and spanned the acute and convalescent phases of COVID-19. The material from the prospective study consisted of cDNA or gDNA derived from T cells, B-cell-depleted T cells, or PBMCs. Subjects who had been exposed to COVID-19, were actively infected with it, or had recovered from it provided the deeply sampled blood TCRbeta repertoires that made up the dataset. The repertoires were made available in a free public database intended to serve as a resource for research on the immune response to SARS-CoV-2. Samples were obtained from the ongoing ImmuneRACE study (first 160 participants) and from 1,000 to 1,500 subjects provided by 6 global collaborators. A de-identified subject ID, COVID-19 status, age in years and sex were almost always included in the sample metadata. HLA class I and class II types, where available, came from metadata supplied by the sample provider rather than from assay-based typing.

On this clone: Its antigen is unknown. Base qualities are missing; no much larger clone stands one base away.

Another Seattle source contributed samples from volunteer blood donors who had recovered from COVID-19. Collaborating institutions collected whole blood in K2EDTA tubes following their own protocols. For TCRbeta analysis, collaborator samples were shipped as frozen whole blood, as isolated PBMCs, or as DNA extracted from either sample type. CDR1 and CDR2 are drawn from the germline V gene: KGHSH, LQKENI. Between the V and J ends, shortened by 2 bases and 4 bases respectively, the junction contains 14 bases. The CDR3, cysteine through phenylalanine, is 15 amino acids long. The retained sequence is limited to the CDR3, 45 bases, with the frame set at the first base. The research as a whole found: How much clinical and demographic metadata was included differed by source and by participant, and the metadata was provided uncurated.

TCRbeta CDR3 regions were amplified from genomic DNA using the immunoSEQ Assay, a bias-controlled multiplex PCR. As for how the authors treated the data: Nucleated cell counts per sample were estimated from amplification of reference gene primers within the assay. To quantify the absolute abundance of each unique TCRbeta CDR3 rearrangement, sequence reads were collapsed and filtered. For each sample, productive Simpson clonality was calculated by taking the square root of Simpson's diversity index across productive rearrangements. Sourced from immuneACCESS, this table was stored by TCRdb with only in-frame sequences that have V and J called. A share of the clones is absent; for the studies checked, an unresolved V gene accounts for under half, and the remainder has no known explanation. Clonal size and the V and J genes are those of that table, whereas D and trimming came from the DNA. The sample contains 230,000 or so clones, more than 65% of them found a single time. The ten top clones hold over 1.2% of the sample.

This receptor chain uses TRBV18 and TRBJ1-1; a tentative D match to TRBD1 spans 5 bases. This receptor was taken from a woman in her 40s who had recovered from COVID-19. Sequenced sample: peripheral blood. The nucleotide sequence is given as TGTGCCAGCTCACCAGGAGGGGCCACGTTCACTGAAGCTTTCTTT. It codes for CASSPGGATFTEAFF.